This TCR beta chain was captured in a study of spatial heterogeneity in lung cancer. In the study overall: Fewer alpha-chain than beta-chain sequences were consistently detected.

Germline-derived CDR1 and CDR2 are MNHEY and SMNVEV (reference sequence). With 8 bases removed from V and 6 bases from J, the gap between germline ends came to 16 bases. The length of the CDR3 is 13 residues. Ten or more counts support this clonotype. Its antigen remains unidentified. Study-wide results and caveats: The study found ubiquitous expanded tumor TCRs in blood more at resection than follow-up.

Time point noted: sample taken at primary tumor resection. Whole RNA, isolated from tumor, nontumor lung or frozen PBMC, was sequenced without prior sorting. The donors were fewer than 80 patients with non-small cell lung cancer that was early-stage and untreated. A unique molecular identifier was carried by every single TCR cDNA molecule. TCRdb reanalysed the 5' RACE reads using MiXCR and keeps one entry per CDR3 protein. The profile covers some 53,000 distinct CDR3 sequences, with approximately 7% appearing a single time and about 3.1% taken by the ten largest. This TCR came from a female donor with early-stage non-small cell lung cancer. The chain couples TRBV27 to TRBJ1-2; no definite D call. This specimen consisted of PBMCs, obtained at surgery. The CDR3 nucleotides are TGTGCCAGCGCCCCCAGCCCCGGGCATGGCTACACCTTC. This translates into CASAPSPGHGYTF.